Shown below are 32 T cell receptor beta chains from a single sample sequenced in a study of radiotherapy plus CTLA-4 blockade in lung cancer. Assay: immunoSEQ multiplex PCR; the TCRdb copy retains only in-frame clones and omits some. In the table there are 50,000 or so clones, 70% to 85% of which are singletons. This specimen was peripheral blood, taken from a patient treated with radiotherapy plus ipilimumab. These receptors came from a human donor with non-small cell lung cancer who had a partial response to radiotherapy plus ipilimumab.

The chain recombines TRBV4-1 with TRBJ1-6; maybe TRBD1 (5 bases). The CDR3 loop spans 15 amino acids. Germline CDR1 reads MGHRA; CDR2 reads YSYEKL. The V end was cut by 5 bases, the J end by 7 bases, with 15 bases between. CDR3 sequence: CASSYSTGDNSPLHF. The CDR3 DNA reads TGCGCCAGCAGCTACTCCACAGGCGACAATTCACCCCTCCACTTT.

The count of this clone is one. V is TRBV7-6 and J is TRBJ1-1, with D possibly matching TRBD1 (6 bases). This CDR3 spans 16 amino acids. V was trimmed by 4 bases and J by 1 base, leaving 16 bases between them. CDR1 and CDR2 (germline): SGHVS, FNYEAQ. CDR3 nucleotide sequence: TGTGCCAGCAGCTCCAGTACAGGGTCGGCGAACACTGAAGCTTTCTTT. Amino acid sequence: CASSSSTGSANTEAFF. The full variable domain, its missing parts supplied by reference TRBV7-6 and TRBJ1-1, is GAGVSQSPRYKVTKRGQDVALRCDPISGHVSLYWYRQALGQGPEFLTYFNYEAQQDKSGLPNDRFSAERPEGSISTLTIQRTEQRDSAMYRCASSSSTGSANTEAFFGQGTRLTVV.

This sequence joins TRBV6-6 and TRBJ1-1; D not resolved. This CDR3 is 13 amino acids long. V lost 5 bases, J lost 3 bases, and 10 bases lay in between. CDR1 and CDR2 from the germline V gene are MNHNY and SVGAGI (reference sequence). The CDR3 bases are TGTGCCAGCAGTCGAAACAGCTACACTGAAGCTTTCTTT. Translated, it gives CASSRNSYTEAFF.

CDR3 bases: TGTGCCAGTAGTACCCGCAGGGCCGGCACAGATACGCAGTATTTT. Protein product: CASSTRRAGTDTQYF. The V call is TRBV19, the J call TRBJ2-3, with D maybe TRBD1 (5 bases). V lost 4 bases and J 1 base, leaving 12 bases between the germline ends. CDR1 is LNHDA and CDR2 is SQIVND in the germline V gene (reference sequence). CDR3 length: 15 amino acids.

The chain recombines TRBV7-2 with TRBJ1-1; D gene unclear. This CDR3 has 15 amino acids. V was trimmed by 3 bases and J by 0 bases, leaving 11 bases between them. Germline loops: CDR1 SGHTA, CDR2 FQGNSA. This CDR3 is CASSFRVSMNTEAFF. The CDR3, as DNA: TGTGCCAGCAGCTTCCGGGTATCCATGAACACTGAAGCTTTCTTT.

The V call is TRBV19, the J call TRBJ2-2; TRBD1 aligns across 8 bases. Germline CDR1 reads LNHDA; CDR2 reads SQIVND (reference sequence). V lost 7 bases and J lost 5; bases outside the gene matches: 15. The CDR3 totals 17 residues. CDR3 loop: CASTARQGIFGTGELFF. The CDR3 DNA reads as TGTGCCAGTACCGCTCGACAGGGGATCTTTGGGACCGGGGAGCTGTTTTTT.

J is TRBJ2-3 and V is TRBV7-6; weak D call: TRBD1 (5 bases). The CDR3 length is 13 residues. The germline gives CDR1 SGHVS, CDR2 FNYEAQ. Trimming took 5 bases from V and 6 from J, leaving 12 bases between them. In DNA, the CDR3 is TGTGCCAGCAGCCTGCAGGGTGGGGATACGCAGTATTTT. It is translated as CASSLQGGDTQYF.

This rearrangement joins TRBV19 to TRBJ2-2; possible D gene TRBD2, 6 bases. This CDR3 comprises 16 residues. Deletions cut 2 bases from V and 5 bases from J, with 15 bases between. Germline-derived CDR1 and CDR2 are LNHDA and SQIVND (reference sequence). Written as DNA, the CDR3 is TGTGCCAGTAGTATAATTTGGGGGGTAAGAACCGGGGAGCTGTTTTTT. Its protein product is CASSIIWGVRTGELFF.

The chain recombines TRBV7-8 with TRBJ2-7; D gene uncertain. CDR3 length: 14 amino acids. Trimming removed 5 bases from V and 2 bases from J, with 13 bases in between. The germline V gene encodes CDR1 SGHVS and CDR2 FQNEAQ. The CDR3 protein is CASSLVTAAYEQYF. The CDR3 DNA reads as TGTGCCAGCAGCCTGGTGACGGCGGCCTACGAGCAGTACTTC.

The rearrangement links TRBV5-4 to TRBJ2-3; 11 nucleotides align to TRBD2. V shed 0 bases, J shed 2 bases, and the junction held 8 bases outside the gene matches. In germline, CDR1 is SGHNT, CDR2 YYREEE (reference sequence). The CDR3 has 18 amino acids. The DNA of the CDR3 is TGTGCCAGCAGCTTGGGGCTGCTAGCGGGGGGTCACACAGATACGCAGTATTTT. Amino acid sequence: CASSLGLLAGGHTDTQYF.

The CDR3 sequence is CASSLTTALSHSYEQYF. The DNA of the CDR3 is TGTGCCAGCAGCTTAACGACGGCACTATCCCATTCCTACGAGCAGTACTTC. This chain connects TRBV11-2 to TRBJ2-7, with unresolved D. Germline loops: CDR1 SGHAT, CDR2 FQNNGV. This CDR3 is 17 amino acids long. The V and J ends lost 2 bases and 1 base respectively, with 18 bases between them.

The table lists this clone with a count of one. The chain employs TRBV19 and TRBJ1-1; 7 nucleotides line up with TRBD1. The CDR3 consists of 15 residues. CDR1 and CDR2 (germline): LNHDA, SQIVND (reference sequence). After removal of 4 bases from V and 2 bases from J, the junction contained 7 bases not matched to a gene. The CDR3 protein is CASSRSGTANTEAFF. The CDR3 coding sequence is TGTGCCAGTAGTAGATCCGGGACAGCCAACACTGAAGCTTTCTTT. The full variable domain, completed using reference TRBV19 and TRBJ1-1, is DGGITQSPKYLFRKEGQNVTLSCEQNLNHDAMYWYRQDPGQGLRLIYYSQIVNDFQKGDIAEGYSVSREKKESFPLTVTSAQKNPTAFYLCASSRSGTANTEAFFGQGTRLTVV.

This clone has more than one count but fewer than ten. The rearrangement uses TRBV4-2 and TRBJ2-3; D possibly corresponds to TRBD2 (6 bases). The CDR3 loop spans 18 amino acids. V shed 0 bases and J shed 0 bases, with 16 bases lying between them. CDR1 and CDR2 from the germline V gene are LGHNA and YNFKEQ. The DNA for the CDR3 is TGTGCCAGCAGCCAAGAGAGGCTGAGTGCGGGAAGCACAGATACGCAGTATTTT. It yields the protein CASSQERLSAGSTDTQYF.

The chain carries TRBV5-1 and TRBJ1-4; unclear D gene. This CDR3 comprises 15 residues. Trimming took 1 base from V and 4 from J, leaving 11 bases between them. In germline, CDR1 is SGHRS, CDR2 YFSETQ. Here the CDR3 DNA reads TGCGCCAGCAGCTTGAACAGTCTTCTTAATGAAAAACTGTTTTTT. It encodes CASSLNSLLNEKLFF.

The table lists this clone with a few counts. V and J are TRBV6-5 and TRBJ2-7; 7 bases align to TRBD1. Germline V gene lookup returns CDR1 MNHEY and CDR2 SVGAGI. V lost 7 bases and J lost 4; bases outside the gene matches: 7. CDR3 length: 13 amino acids. CDR3 sequence: CASNRQGGYEQYF. CDR3 coding DNA: TGTGCCAGCAACCGACAGGGTGGGTACGAGCAGTACTTC.

This chain links TRBV4-2 with TRBJ1-2; TRBD1 matches at 10 bases. Germline lookup yields CDR1 LGHNA and CDR2 YNFKEQ. The V segment lost 3 bases and the J segment 2 bases; nucleotides outside the gene matches: 12. The CDR3 sequence is 18 residues long. DNA of the CDR3: TGTGCCAGCAGCCAGGGAGTGGGGACAGGGGCCCTAAACTATGGCTACACCTTC. As protein: CASSQGVGTGALNYGYTF.

This chain links TRBV10-3 with TRBJ2-1, with 10 bases lining up with TRBD2. After removal of 3 bases from V and 9 bases from J, the junction contained 5 bases not matched to a gene. Per germline, CDR1 ENHRY and CDR2 SYGVKD. The CDR3 covers 14 residues. The CDR3 DNA is TGTGCCATCAGTGACAGCGGGGGGGCTCTTGAGCAGTTCTTC. Its protein product is CAISDSGGALEQFF.

The DNA of the CDR3 is TGTGCCAGCAGTTTCTCAGGGAACCAAGAGACCCAGTACTTC. Translation gives CASSFSGNQETQYF. V is TRBV28 and J is TRBJ2-5; D possibly corresponds to TRBD1 (5 bases). Germline V CDR1 and CDR2: MDHEN, SYDVKM. This CDR3 contains 14 residues. V was pared by 3 bases and J by 0 bases, with 8 bases between.

The chain carries TRBV5-1 and TRBJ2-5, with D possibly matching TRBD1 (5 bases). V was clipped by 2 bases and J by 3 bases, with 14 bases between them. The CDR3 is 15 residues long. In germline, CDR1 is SGHRS, CDR2 YFSETQ. CDR3 coding DNA: TGCGCCAGCAGCTTCAGATCTGGCAGGGAAGAGACCCAGTACTTC. Translated, it gives CASSFRSGREETQYF.

The rearrangement uses TRBV7-6 and TRBJ2-7; 7 positions match TRBD2. This CDR3 contains 14 residues. J gave up 4 bases and V 4 bases, and 7 bases lay outside the gene matches. CDR1 is SGHVS, CDR2 FNYEAQ, per germline. The CDR3 protein is CASSSGTTYYEQYF. The CDR3, as DNA: TGTGCCAGCAGCTCCGGGACTACCTATTACGAGCAGTACTTC.

The rearrangement uses TRBV19 and TRBJ1-1; 8 nucleotides line up with TRBD1. The CDR3 sequence is 15 residues long. CDR1 LNHDA and CDR2 SQIVND come from the germline V gene (reference sequence). V lost 7 bases to trimming and J lost 1 base; unmatched junction nucleotides: 8. The CDR3 protein is CASTETGAGNTEAFF. In DNA, the CDR3 is TGTGCCAGTACAGAGACAGGGGCCGGGAACACTGAAGCTTTCTTT.

This chain links TRBV5-6 with TRBJ2-7; TRBD1 matches 7 bases. V lost 3 bases to trimming and J lost 4 bases; unmatched junction nucleotides: 7. The CDR3 is 14 residues long. Germline V gives CDR1 SGHDT, CDR2 YYEEEE. The CDR3 region has the DNA TGTGCCAGCAGCTCCCCGGACAGGTGGTACGAGCAGTACTTC. It encodes CASSSPDRWYEQYF.

The chain carries TRBV6-5 and TRBJ2-7; D may be TRBD1 (5 bases). The germline V gene has CDR1 MNHEY and CDR2 SVGAGI. The CDR3 contains 13 residues. V was shortened by 3 bases and J by 6 bases, with 12 bases between the two germline ends. This chain's CDR3 is CASSYTSGREQYF. In nucleotides, the CDR3 is TGTGCCAGCAGTTATACATCAGGGCGCGAGCAGTACTTC.

The chain joins TRBV5-1 to TRBJ1-2; tentative D call: TRBD1 (6 bases). Trimming removed 2 bases from V and 4 bases from J, with 18 bases in between. The CDR3 spans 16 residues. Per the germline V gene, CDR1 is SGHRS and CDR2 is YFSETQ. The CDR3 DNA sequence: TGCGCCAGCAGCTTCCTACAGGGCACACTAGGCTATGGCTACACCTTC. This translates into CASSFLQGTLGYGYTF.

The chain employs TRBV28 and TRBJ1-4; TRBD1 matches 11 bases. This CDR3 has 15 residues. Germline assignment: CDR1 MDHEN and CDR2 SYDVKM. J gave up 8 bases and V 6 bases, and 8 bases lay outside the gene matches. Here the CDR3 DNA reads TGTGCCAGCAGGGGGCCGGGACAGGGGGGAGAAAAACTGTTTTTT. Its translation is CASRGPGQGGEKLFF.

This clone was counted a single time. This chain joins TRBV14 and TRBJ2-3; tentatively, D is TRBD1 (7 bases). Germline loops: CDR1 SGHDN, CDR2 FVKESK. The ends were cut back, 5 bases at V and 0 bases at J, with 18 bases in the middle. There are 17 residues in the CDR3. CDR3 nucleotide sequence: TGTGCCAGCAGCGACAGGGTAACTGGACTAAGCACAGATACGCAGTATTTT. Translated, it gives CASSDRVTGLSTDTQYF.

J is TRBJ2-7 and V is TRBV27; 7 bases align to TRBD1. Trimming at V came to 5 bases and at J to 3 bases, leaving 7 bases not matched to a gene. CDR1 is MNHEY, CDR2 SMNVEV, per germline (reference sequence). There are 14 residues in the CDR3. CDR3 loop: CASSPGGFFYEQYF. The DNA of the CDR3 is TGTGCCAGCAGTCCAGGGGGATTCTTCTACGAGCAGTACTTC.

The chain couples TRBV9 to TRBJ2-2, with D perhaps TRBD1 (5 bases). Germline CDR1 reads SGDLS; CDR2 reads YYNGEE. The CDR3 runs 16 residues. V was pared by 0 bases and J by 5 bases, with 14 bases between. The CDR3 sequence is CASSVGVGAQTGELFF. In DNA, the CDR3 is TGTGCCAGCAGCGTAGGGGTTGGGGCACAGACCGGGGAGCTGTTTTTT.

The CDR3 sequence: CASGGPKNTGELFF. DNA for the CDR3: TGTGCCAGCGGGGGCCCTAAGAACACCGGGGAGCTGTTTTTT. The gene calls are TRBV6-5 and TRBJ2-2; D perhaps matches TRBD1 (6 bases). Germline CDR1 reads MNHEY; CDR2 reads SVGAGI. CDR3 size: 14 residues. V lost 8 bases and J lost 1, with 11 bases in between.

The J gene is TRBJ2-5, the V gene TRBV7-7; no firm D call. The CDR3 sequence is 13 residues long. Germline V CDR1 and CDR2: SSHAT, FNYEAQ (reference sequence). The V and J ends lost 5 bases and 5 bases respectively, with 12 bases between them. CDR3 sequence reads: CASSTVGRETQYF. The DNA of the CDR3 is TGTGCCAGCAGCACTGTGGGCCGGGAGACCCAGTACTTC.

In nucleotides, the CDR3 is TGTGCCAGTATCCCGGGACAGACAAATCAGCCCCAGCATTTT. Translated: CASIPGQTNQPQHF. The chain recombines TRBV19 with TRBJ1-5; 7 nucleotides agree with TRBD1. Trimming at V came to 7 bases and at J to 4 bases, leaving 7 bases not matched to a gene. Germline CDR1 reads LNHDA; CDR2 reads SQIVND (reference sequence). CDR3 size: 14 residues. Using reference TRBV19 and TRBJ1-5 for the parts outside the CDR3, the full variable domain is DGGITQSPKYLFRKEGQNVTLSCEQNLNHDAMYWYRQDPGQGLRLIYYSQIVNDFQKGDIAEGYSVSREKKESFPLTVTSAQKNPTAFYLCASIPGQTNQPQHFGDGTRLSIL.

The chain carries TRBV19 and TRBJ2-1; 7 nucleotides align to TRBD2. The CDR3 runs to 18 residues. From germline, CDR1 is LNHDA and CDR2 SQIVND (reference sequence). After removal of 7 bases from V and 7 bases from J, the junction contained 22 bases not matched to a gene. CDR3 sequence reads: CASTLYRVRTPGGNEQFF. In DNA form, the CDR3 reads TGTGCCAGTACCCTTTACAGAGTGAGAACCCCGGGAGGAAATGAGCAGTTCTTC.